This TCR beta chain was recovered during a study of blood T cell repertoires in COVID-19. Turning to the study itself: PBMCs, B-cell-depleted T cells, or T cells were the source of the cDNA or gDNA that made up the material.

In its sample, this clone was seen once. Authors' analysis steps: The authors estimated nucleated cell counts from reference gene primer amplification. Assay: immunoSEQ multiplex PCR; the TCRdb copy retains only in-frame clones and omits some. V and J calls and clone size are given by that table; D and trimming were obtained from the DNA. The repertoire holds a few hundred thousand clones, with roughly 84% as singletons. The specimen was peripheral blood. The clonotype comes from a man aged 50-60 years who had recovered from COVID-19.

The chain's CDR3 is CASRPTSAGNEQFF. The CDR3 bases are TGTGCCAGCAGACCAACTAGCGCAGGCAATGAGCAGTTCTTC. This chain links TRBV6-4 with TRBJ2-1, with TRBD2 matching 7 bases. The CDR3 has 14 residues. The V gene end was trimmed by 6 bases and the J gene end by 6 bases; junction bases not matched to a gene: 8. Germline V gene data show CDR1 as MRHNA and CDR2 as SNTAGT.